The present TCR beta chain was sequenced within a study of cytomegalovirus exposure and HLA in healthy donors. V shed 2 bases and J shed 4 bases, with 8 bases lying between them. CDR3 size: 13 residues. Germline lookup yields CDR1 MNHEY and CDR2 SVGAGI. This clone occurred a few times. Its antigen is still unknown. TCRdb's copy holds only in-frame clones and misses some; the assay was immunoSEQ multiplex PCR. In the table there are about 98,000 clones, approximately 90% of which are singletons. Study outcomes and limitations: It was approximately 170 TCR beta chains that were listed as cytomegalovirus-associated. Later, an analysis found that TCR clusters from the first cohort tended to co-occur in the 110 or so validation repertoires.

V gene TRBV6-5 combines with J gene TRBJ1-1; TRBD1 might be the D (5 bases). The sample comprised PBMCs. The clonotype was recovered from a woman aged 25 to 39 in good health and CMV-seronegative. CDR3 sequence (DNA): TGTGCCAGCAGTTACGGGGGAGGCACTGAAGCTTTCTTT. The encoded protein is CASSYGGGTEAFF.